This T cell receptor beta chain was obtained from a study of OX40 agonist ivuxolimab in advanced cancers. Regarding the study as a whole: Expansion of clones was among the lowest in partial responders at 0.1-3.0 mg/kg.

Worth noting for this clone: Antigen: not known.

Measured with immunoSEQ multiplex PCR; TCRdb has only the in-frame clones, and not every one. The table has tens of thousands of clones, about 86% seen once. Sequenced material: CD4+ or CD8+ T cells sorted from blood, taken in a trial of the OX40 agonist ivuxolimab. This receptor was identified in an adult with an advanced solid tumor such as melanoma, head and neck, liver or kidney cancer.

This CDR3 is CASSSPALGKFGGYTF. CDR3 sequence (DNA): TGTGCCAGCAGCTCCCCCGCTTTGGGGAAATTTGGTGGCTACACCTTC. This chain joins TRBV7-2 and TRBJ1-2, with D uncertain. With 4 bases removed from V and 7 bases from J, the gap between germline ends came to 22 bases. The germline V gene has CDR1 SGHTA and CDR2 FQGNSA. The CDR3 extends over 16 amino acids.